This entry lists 19 T cell receptor beta chains sequenced from one sample in a study of beta chain features in type 1 diabetes. Expressed TCRB transcripts got sequenced, as all isolated RNA was reverse transcribed. Sequenced by immunoSEQ multiplex PCR; TCRdb stores in-frame clones only, minus some. Among some 150,000 clones listed, 9.7% were seen once. Sequencing was performed on central memory CD4+ T cells from blood. The receptors stem from a woman aged 40-49 years in good health.

The chain combines TRBV7-7 with TRBJ2-3, with TRBD1 identical over 8 bases. The CDR3 contains 15 residues. Germline CDR1 SSHAT, CDR2 FNYEAQ (reference sequence). Trimming removed 1 base from V and 2 bases from J; junction bases left unmatched: 2. This chain's CDR3 is CASSLGTGFTDTQYF. The CDR3 DNA follows: TGTGCCAGCAGCTTAGGGACAGGGTTCACAGATACGCAGTATTTT. The variable domain in full, completed from reference TRBV7-7 and TRBJ2-3, reads GAGVSQSPRYKVTKRGQDVTLRCDPISSHATLYWYQQALGQGPEFLTYFNYEAQPDKSGLPSDRFSAERPEGSISTLTIQRTEQRDSAMYRCASSLGTGFTDTQYFGPGTRLTVL.

The chain carries TRBV5-1 and TRBJ2-2; 7 nucleotides align to TRBD1. V lost 4 bases and J lost 6; bases outside the gene matches: 9. Germline V CDR1 and CDR2: SGHRS, YFSETQ. The CDR3 consists of 15 residues. In DNA, the CDR3 is TGCGCCAGCAGCCACGACGGACAGGATCCCGGGGAGCTGTTTTTT. Amino acids: CASSHDGQDPGELFF.

The rearrangement joins TRBV5-1 to TRBJ2-7, with a weak D call TRBD1 (6 bases). The CDR3 is 13 amino acids. The germline gives CDR1 SGHRS, CDR2 YFSETQ. V lost 1 base to trimming and J lost 2 bases, with 7 bases between them. CDR3 region: CASSLWTAYEQYF. The CDR3 DNA sequence: TGCGCCAGCAGCTTGTGGACAGCCTACGAGCAGTACTTC. Variable domain in full (rest from reference TRBV5-1 and TRBJ2-7): KAGVTQTPRYLIKTRGQQVTLSCSPISGHRSVSWYQQTPGQGLQFLFEYFSETQRNKGNFPGRFSGRQFSNSRSEMNVSTLELGDSALYLCASSLWTAYEQYFGPGTRLTVT.

The gene calls are TRBV4-3 and TRBJ2-7; 7 bases map to TRBD1. CDR3 size: 14 residues. V shed 2 bases, J shed 5 bases, and the junction held 6 bases outside the gene matches. The germline V gene encodes CDR1 LGHNA and CDR2 YSLEER. The chain's CDR3 is CASSQHRDSNEQYF. The CDR3, as DNA: TGCGCCAGCAGCCAACACCGGGACAGTAACGAGCAGTACTTC.

The chain employs TRBV5-1 and TRBJ2-3, with D possibly matching TRBD2 (5 bases). V was clipped by 3 bases and J by 3 bases, with 11 bases between them. Per germline, CDR1 SGHRS and CDR2 YFSETQ. The CDR3 is made up of 14 amino acids. CDR3 coding DNA: TGCGCCAGCAGCTACCAAGAGGGTACAGATACGCAGTATTTT. Translating it yields CASSYQEGTDTQYF.

The genes are TRBV4-3 and TRBJ2-1; 7 bases are shared with TRBD2. This CDR3 is built from 13 residues. The V gene end was trimmed by 0 bases and the J gene end by 12 bases; junction bases not matched to a gene: 5. Germline V gives CDR1 LGHNA, CDR2 YSLEER. The CDR3 coding sequence is TGCGCCAGCAGCCAAGATACGGGGAGGGGGCAGTTCTTC. This gives the protein CASSQDTGRGQFF.

This clone was detected a few times. Relative to the germline gene, one junction end is altered; a read error may explain this. The V and J genes are TRBV7-7 and TRBJ2-1, with 9 bases aligning to TRBD2. There are 16 residues in the CDR3. Germline V gene data show CDR1 as SSHAT and CDR2 as FNYEAQ (reference sequence). The CDR3: CASSLQLAGARGEQFF. The CDR3 DNA sequence: TGTGCTAGCAGCTTACAACTAGCGGGTGCCAGGGGGGAGCAGTTCTTC.

The V call is TRBV7-2, the J call TRBJ2-5; 12 positions agree with TRBD2. Germline trimming cut 5 bases from V and 5 bases from J; bases unmatched to any gene: 6. Per the germline V gene, CDR1 is SGHTA and CDR2 is FQGNSA. This CDR3 region has 15 residues. CDR3 DNA: TGTGCCAGCAGCACCCTAGCGGGGGGGCTTGAGACCCAGTACTTC. It translates to CASSTLAGGLETQYF.

The chain recombines TRBV7-9 with TRBJ2-7; possible D gene TRBD1, 6 bases. V was pared by 3 bases and J by 5 bases, with 20 bases between. Germline values: CDR1 SEHNR, CDR2 FQNEAQ (reference sequence). CDR3 length: 16 amino acids. DNA for the CDR3: TGTGCCAGCAGCTTCCGCTTGGGGCAGGGGACCCACGAGCAGTACTTC. It translates to CASSFRLGQGTHEQYF.

The chain has TRBV5-1 and TRBJ1-1, with D maybe TRBD1 (6 bases). The CDR3 has 20 amino acids. V was clipped by 3 bases and J by 0 bases, with 27 bases between them. Germline V lookup: CDR1 SGHRS, CDR2 YFSETQ. The CDR3 coding sequence is TGCGCCAGCAGCTGGGGGTGGGGCCAGGGAACGAGGGGGATGAACACTGAAGCTTTCTTT. This sequence encodes CASSWGWGQGTRGMNTEAFF. Combining the CDR3 with reference TRBV5-1 and TRBJ1-1 gives the whole variable domain KAGVTQTPRYLIKTRGQQVTLSCSPISGHRSVSWYQQTPGQGLQFLFEYFSETQRNKGNFPGRFSGRQFSNSRSEMNVSTLELGDSALYLCASSWGWGQGTRGMNTEAFFGQGTRLTVV.

A few counts support this clone. The rearrangement uses TRBV18 and TRBJ2-7, with D possibly matching TRBD2 (6 bases). The CDR3 has 14 amino acids. Germline V gene sequence: CDR1 KGHSH, CDR2 LQKENI. The V and J ends lost 2 bases and 2 bases respectively, with 10 bases between them. CDR3 sequence reads: CASSPGRRPYEQYF. In DNA form, the CDR3 reads TGTGCCAGCTCACCAGGGAGGAGACCCTACGAGCAGTACTTC.

This clone has only a few counts. The V gene is TRBV21-1, the J gene TRBJ1-1; TRBD1, the table's D call, was not compared with the DNA. TRBV21-1 is listed as a pseudogene. The CDR3 totals 16 residues. DNA for the CDR3: TGTGCCAGCAGCAATAAGGGGGCCCCTATGAACACTGAAGCTTTCTTT. Its translation: CASSNKGAPMNTEAFF.

The genes are TRBV7-2 and TRBJ2-1; 7 nucleotides match TRBD1. The CDR3 runs 14 residues. CDR1 is SGHTA, CDR2 FQGNSA, per germline. V dropped 5 bases and J dropped 10; count of bases not matched to a gene: 11. CDR3 sequence reads: CASSAADRPLEQFF. The CDR3 DNA sequence: TGTGCCAGCAGCGCAGCGGACAGGCCCCTGGAGCAGTTCTTC. The entire variable domain, with the rest obtained from reference TRBV7-2 and TRBJ2-1, is as follows: GAGVSQSPSNKVTEKGKDVELRCDPISGHTALYWYRQSLGQGLEFLIYFQGNSAPDKSGLPSDRFSAERTGGSVSTLTIQRTQQEDSAVYLCASSAADRPLEQFFGPGTRLTVL.

This clone showed up just a few times. The chain employs TRBV10-3 and TRBJ2-7; D gene uncertain. CDR1 and CDR2 (germline): ENHRY, SYGVKD. This CDR3 contains 14 residues. With 6 bases removed from V and 3 bases from J, the gap between germline ends came to 15 bases. The CDR3 loop is CAIRSPFQIYEQYF. As DNA, the CDR3 is TGTGCCATCAGATCACCGTTCCAGATCTACGAGCAGTACTTC.

This chain joins TRBV19 and TRBJ2-7; 7 bases fit TRBD2. The length of the CDR3 is 14 residues. The germline gives CDR1 LNHDA, CDR2 SQIVND (reference sequence). After removal of 7 bases from V and 7 bases from J, the junction contained 13 bases not matched to a gene. The CDR3 DNA reads TGTGCCAGTACCACTGGGAGGGAGCCGGGTGAGCAGTACTTC. Residues: CASTTGREPGEQYF.

The V gene is TRBV28, the J gene TRBJ2-5, with 11 bases matching TRBD1. This CDR3 has 15 amino acids. Germline assignment: CDR1 MDHEN and CDR2 SYDVKM. Trimming cost V 3 bases and J 5 bases; bases outside gene matches: 5. The CDR3 coding sequence is TGTGCCAGCAGTTTCCCCGGGACAGGGGGGGAGACCCAGTACTTC. It yields the protein CASSFPGTGGETQYF.

This clone has a handful of counts. The chain carries TRBV27 and TRBJ2-2, with D possibly TRBD1 on 6 matching bases. V lost 9 bases to trimming and J lost 7 bases, with 15 bases between them. The germline V gene encodes CDR1 MNHEY and CDR2 SMNVEV (reference sequence). This CDR3 has 13 amino acids. Here the CDR3 reads CARIVQGNGELFF. The CDR3 nucleotides are TGTGCCAGGATAGTGCAGGGGAACGGGGAGCTGTTTTTT.

The V gene is TRBV5-4, the J gene TRBJ2-5, with 8 bases matching TRBD2. The length of the CDR3 is 15 residues. Germline CDR1 and CDR2: SGHNT and YYREEE (reference sequence). V trimming: 3 bases; J trimming: 1 base; junction bases outside the gene matches: 5. CDR3 sequence reads: CASSSGGVAQETQYF. For the CDR3, the DNA is TGTGCCAGCAGCTCCGGGGGGGTGGCCCAAGAGACCCAGTACTTC.

This clone was observed a few times. This chain connects TRBV28 to TRBJ1-2; 11 bases match TRBD1. V was clipped by 8 bases and J by 3 bases; unmatched bases: 11. Germline V gene sequence: CDR1 MDHEN, CDR2 SYDVKM. CDR3 length: 16 amino acids. CDR3 protein: CASAGTGGFNYYGYTF. CDR3 coding DNA: TGTGCCAGCGCCGGGACAGGGGGTTTTAACTACTATGGCTACACCTTC.